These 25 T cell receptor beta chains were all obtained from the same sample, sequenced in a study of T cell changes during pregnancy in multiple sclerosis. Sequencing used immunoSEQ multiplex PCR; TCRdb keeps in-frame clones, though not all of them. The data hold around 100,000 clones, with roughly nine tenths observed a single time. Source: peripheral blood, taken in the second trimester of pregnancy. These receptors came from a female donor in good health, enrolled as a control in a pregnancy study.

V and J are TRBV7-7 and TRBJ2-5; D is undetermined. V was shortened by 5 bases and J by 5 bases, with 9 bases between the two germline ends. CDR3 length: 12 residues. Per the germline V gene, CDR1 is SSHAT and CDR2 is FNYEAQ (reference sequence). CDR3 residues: CASSGEWETQYF. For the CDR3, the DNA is TGTGCCAGCAGCGGAGAGTGGGAGACCCAGTACTTC.

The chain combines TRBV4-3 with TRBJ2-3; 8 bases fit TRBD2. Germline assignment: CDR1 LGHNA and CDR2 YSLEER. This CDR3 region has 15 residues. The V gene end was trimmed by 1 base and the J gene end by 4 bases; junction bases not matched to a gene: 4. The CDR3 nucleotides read TGCGCCAGCAGCCAAGCGGGAGGGCCGGCAGATACGCAGTATTTT. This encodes CASSQAGGPADTQYF.

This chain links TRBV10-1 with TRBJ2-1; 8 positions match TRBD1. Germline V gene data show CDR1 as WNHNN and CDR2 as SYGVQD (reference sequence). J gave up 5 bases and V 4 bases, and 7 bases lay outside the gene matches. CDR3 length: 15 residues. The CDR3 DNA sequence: TGCGCCAGCAGTGTACCAGGGGGCAAGGACAATGAGCAGTTCTTC. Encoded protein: CASSVPGGKDNEQFF.

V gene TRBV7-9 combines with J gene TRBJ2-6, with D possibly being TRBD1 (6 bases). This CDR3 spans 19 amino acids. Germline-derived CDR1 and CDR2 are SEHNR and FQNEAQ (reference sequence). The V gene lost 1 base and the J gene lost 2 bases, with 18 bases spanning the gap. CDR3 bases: TGTGCCAGCAGCTTAGGGTGGGGGCTTGGAAGCACTGGGGCCAACGTCCTGACTTTC. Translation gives CASSLGWGLGSTGANVLTF.

The CDR3 bases are TGTGCCAGCAGTGACGAGGGAACCTACAATGAGCAGTTCTTC. Translating it yields CASSDEGTYNEQFF. The chain recombines TRBV6-4 with TRBJ2-1; D is perhaps TRBD2 (5 bases). Germline V lookup: CDR1 MRHNA, CDR2 SNTAGT. The V end was cut by 2 bases, the J end by 2 bases, with 7 bases between. This CDR3 spans 14 amino acids.

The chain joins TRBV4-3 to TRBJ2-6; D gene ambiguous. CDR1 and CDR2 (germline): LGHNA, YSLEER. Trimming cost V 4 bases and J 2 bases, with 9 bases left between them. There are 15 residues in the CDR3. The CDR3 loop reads CASSLTVAGANVLTF. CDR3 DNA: TGCGCCAGCAGCCTAACGGTAGCTGGGGCCAACGTCCTGACTTTC.

CDR3 DNA sequence: TGTGCCAGCAGTTACTCGCAGGGACTCTTCACAGATACGCAGTATTTT. Protein product: CASSYSQGLFTDTQYF. The V and J genes are TRBV6-6 and TRBJ2-3, with a tentative D call TRBD2 (6 bases). Trimming left V 0 bases short and J 2 bases short, with 12 bases between. The CDR3 is 16 amino acids. Germline V lookup: CDR1 MNHNY, CDR2 SVGAGI (reference sequence).

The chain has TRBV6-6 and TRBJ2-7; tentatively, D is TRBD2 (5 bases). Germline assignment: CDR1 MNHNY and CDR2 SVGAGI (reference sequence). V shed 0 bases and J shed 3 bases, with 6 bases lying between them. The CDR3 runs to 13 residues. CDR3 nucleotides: TGTGCCAGCAGTTACTCAGAGGGCTACGAGCAGTACTTC. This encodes CASSYSEGYEQYF.

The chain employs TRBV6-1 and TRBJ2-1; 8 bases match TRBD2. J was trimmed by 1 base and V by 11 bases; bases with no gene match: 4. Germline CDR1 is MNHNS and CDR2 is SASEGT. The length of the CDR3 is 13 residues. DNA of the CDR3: TGTGCCCTCGGGGGGGAATCCTACAATGAGCAGTTCTTC. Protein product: CALGGESYNEQFF.

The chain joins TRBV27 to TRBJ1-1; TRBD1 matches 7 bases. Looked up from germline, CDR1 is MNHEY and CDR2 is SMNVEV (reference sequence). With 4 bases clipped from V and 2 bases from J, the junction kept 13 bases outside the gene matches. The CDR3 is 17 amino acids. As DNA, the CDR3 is TGTGCCAGCAGTTCCCCGTCACATTGGACAGGAAACACTGAAGCTTTCTTT. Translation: CASSSPSHWTGNTEAFF.

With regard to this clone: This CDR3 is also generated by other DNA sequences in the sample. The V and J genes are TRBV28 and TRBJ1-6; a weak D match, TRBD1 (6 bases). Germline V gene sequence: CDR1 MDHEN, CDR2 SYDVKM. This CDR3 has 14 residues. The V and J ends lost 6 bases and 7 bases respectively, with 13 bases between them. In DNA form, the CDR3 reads TGTGCCAGCAGGAACAGGGTATCCAATTCACCCCTCCACTTT. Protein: CASRNRVSNSPLHF.

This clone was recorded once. This CDR3 is CASSQLAELTDTQYF. In nucleotides, the CDR3 is TGCGCCAGCAGCCAGCTAGCTGAACTCACAGATACGCAGTATTTT. The rearrangement uses TRBV4-3 and TRBJ2-3, with D tentatively TRBD2 (5 bases). The CDR3 loop spans 15 amino acids. From germline, CDR1 is LGHNA and CDR2 YSLEER. The ends were cut back, 3 bases at V and 2 bases at J, with 12 bases in the middle.

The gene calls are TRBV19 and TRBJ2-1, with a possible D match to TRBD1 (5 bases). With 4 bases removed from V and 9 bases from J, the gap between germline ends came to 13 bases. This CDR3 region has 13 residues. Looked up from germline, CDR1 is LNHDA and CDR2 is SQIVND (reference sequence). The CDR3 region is CASSSQVRGEQFF. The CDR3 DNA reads TGTGCCAGTAGTAGCCAGGTTAGGGGTGAGCAGTTCTTC.

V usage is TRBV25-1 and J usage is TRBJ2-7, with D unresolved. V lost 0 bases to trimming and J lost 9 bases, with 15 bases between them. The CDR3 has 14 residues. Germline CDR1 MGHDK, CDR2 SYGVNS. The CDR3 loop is CASSEYATSSGQYF. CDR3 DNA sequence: TGTGCCAGCAGTGAATATGCTACCTCCTCTGGGCAGTACTTC.

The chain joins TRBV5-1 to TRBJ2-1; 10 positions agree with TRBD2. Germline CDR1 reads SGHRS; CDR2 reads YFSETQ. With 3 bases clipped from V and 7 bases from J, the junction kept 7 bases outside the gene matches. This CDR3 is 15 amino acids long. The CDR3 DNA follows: TGCGCCAGCAGCTCGCCGGGACTAGCGCAAAATGAGCAGTTCTTC. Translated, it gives CASSSPGLAQNEQFF.

The CDR3 loop is CASSGGGAGANVLTF. CDR3 nucleotides: TGTGCCAGCAGTGGAGGGGGGGCTGGGGCCAACGTCCTGACTTTC. This chain links TRBV2 with TRBJ2-6, with D perhaps matching TRBD2 (7 bases). Trimming cost V 4 bases and J 2 bases, with 9 bases left between them. Germline-derived CDR1 and CDR2 are SNHLY and FYNNEI. The CDR3 contains 15 residues.

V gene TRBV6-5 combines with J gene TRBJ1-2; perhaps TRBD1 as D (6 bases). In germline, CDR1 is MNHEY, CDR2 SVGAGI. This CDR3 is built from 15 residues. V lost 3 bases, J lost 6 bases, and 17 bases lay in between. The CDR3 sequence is CASSYQGRGSDGYTF. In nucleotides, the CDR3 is TGTGCCAGCAGTTATCAAGGCAGGGGATCGGATGGCTACACCTTC.

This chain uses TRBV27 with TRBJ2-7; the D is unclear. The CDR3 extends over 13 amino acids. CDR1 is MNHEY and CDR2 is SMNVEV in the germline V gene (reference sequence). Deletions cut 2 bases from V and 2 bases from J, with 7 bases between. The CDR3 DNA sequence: TGTGCCAGCAGTTTAGACTTGACCTACGAGCAGTACTTC. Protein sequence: CASSLDLTYEQYF.

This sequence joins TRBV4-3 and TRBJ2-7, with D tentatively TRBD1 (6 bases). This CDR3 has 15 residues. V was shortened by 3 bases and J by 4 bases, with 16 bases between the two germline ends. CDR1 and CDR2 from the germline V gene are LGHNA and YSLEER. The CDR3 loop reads CASSQDSRGLYEQYF. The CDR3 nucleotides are TGCGCCAGCAGCCAGGATTCCAGGGGATTATACGAGCAGTACTTC.

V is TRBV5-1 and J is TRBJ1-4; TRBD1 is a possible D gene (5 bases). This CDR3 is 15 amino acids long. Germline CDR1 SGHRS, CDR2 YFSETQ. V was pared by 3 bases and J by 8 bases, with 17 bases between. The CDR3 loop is CASSSDSHPGEKLFF. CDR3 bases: TGCGCCAGCAGCTCCGACAGTCACCCGGGCGAAAAACTGTTTTTT.

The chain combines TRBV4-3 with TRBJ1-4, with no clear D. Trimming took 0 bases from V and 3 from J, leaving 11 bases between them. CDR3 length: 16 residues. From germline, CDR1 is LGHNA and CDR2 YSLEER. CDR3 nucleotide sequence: TGCGCCAGCAGCCAAGATAGAGGGTTACCTAATGAAAAACTGTTTTTT. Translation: CASSQDRGLPNEKLFF.

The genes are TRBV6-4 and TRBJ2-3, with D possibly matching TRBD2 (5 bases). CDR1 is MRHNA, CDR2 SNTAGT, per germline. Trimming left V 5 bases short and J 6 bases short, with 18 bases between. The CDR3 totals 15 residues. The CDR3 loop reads CASSPQPTSSDTQYF. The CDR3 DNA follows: TGTGCCAGCAGTCCGCAACCCACTAGTTCCGATACGCAGTATTTT.

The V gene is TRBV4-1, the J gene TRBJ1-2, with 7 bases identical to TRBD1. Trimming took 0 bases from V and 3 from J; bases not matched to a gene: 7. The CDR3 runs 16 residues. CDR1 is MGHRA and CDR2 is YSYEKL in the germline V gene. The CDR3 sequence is CASSQEGTAAYYGYTF. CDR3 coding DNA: TGCGCCAGCAGCCAAGAGGGGACAGCCGCATACTATGGCTACACCTTC.

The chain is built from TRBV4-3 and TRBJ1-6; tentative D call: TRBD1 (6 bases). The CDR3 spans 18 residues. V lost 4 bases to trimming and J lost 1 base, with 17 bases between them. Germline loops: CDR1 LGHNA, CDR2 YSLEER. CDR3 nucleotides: TGCGCCAGCAGCCCAGGGACAAGAGGGAATTCCTATAATTCACCCCTCCACTTT. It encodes CASSPGTRGNSYNSPLHF.

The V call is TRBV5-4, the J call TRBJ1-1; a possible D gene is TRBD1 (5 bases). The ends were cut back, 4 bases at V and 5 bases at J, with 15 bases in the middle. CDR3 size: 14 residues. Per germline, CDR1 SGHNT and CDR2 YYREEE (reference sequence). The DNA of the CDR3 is TGTGCCAGCAGCGTGGGACGGGGGGAAACTGAAGCTTTCTTT. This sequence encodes CASSVGRGETEAFF.